The sequence of this T cell receptor (beta chain) was determined in a study of T cells after yellow fever vaccination. The CDR3 contains 14 residues. The J segment lost 7 bases and the V segment lost 6 bases, leaving 4 bases of the junction unmatched. Germline CDR1 and CDR2: SGHNT and YYREEE (reference sequence). Details on this clonotype: Its antigen is not identified.

TCRdb reprocessed the 5' RACE reads via MiXCR and lists one record per CDR3 protein. Counted here are roughly 330,000 distinct CDR3 sequences, 6.8% occurring once; the ten biggest clones make up roughly a sixth. Whole-study results and caveats: Only a small proportion of the clonotypes turned up in both the CD4 and the CD8 compartments, likely arising from convergent recombination. A faster peak, day 5 versus 15, was reached by the weaker secondary response.

The receptor was isolated from a man aged 18-30 years who received the YFV17D yellow fever vaccine. The sample was PBMCs, taken 45 days after the first yellow fever vaccination. This chain joins TRBV5-4 and TRBJ2-1; the match to TRBD2 covers 13 bases. The CDR3, as DNA: TGTGCCAGCACAACTAGCGGGGGGGCAAATGAGCAGTTCTTC. It specifies CASTTSGGANEQFF.